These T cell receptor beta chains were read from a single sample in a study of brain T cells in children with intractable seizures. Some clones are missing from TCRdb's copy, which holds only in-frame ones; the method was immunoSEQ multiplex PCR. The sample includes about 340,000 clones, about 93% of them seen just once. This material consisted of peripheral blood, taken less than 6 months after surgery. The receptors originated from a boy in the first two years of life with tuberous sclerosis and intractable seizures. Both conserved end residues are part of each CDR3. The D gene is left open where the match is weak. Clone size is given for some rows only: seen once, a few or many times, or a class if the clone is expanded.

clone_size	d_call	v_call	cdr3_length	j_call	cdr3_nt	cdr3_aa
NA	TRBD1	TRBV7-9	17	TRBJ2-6	TGTGCCAGCAGCCCCTCGGACAGGGGGGGACTGGCCAACGTCCTGACTTTC	CASSPSDRGGLANVLTF
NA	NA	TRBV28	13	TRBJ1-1	TGTGCCAGCAGTTTATGGGGGAACACTGAAGCTTTCTTT	CASSLWGNTEAFF
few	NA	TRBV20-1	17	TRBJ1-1	TGCAGTGCCAGTATTACGGGAAGGAGGTCCATGAACACTGAAGCTTTCTTT	CSASITGRRSMNTEAFF
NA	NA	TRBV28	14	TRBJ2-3	TGTGCCAGCAGTTTAGGGCAGGACACAGATACGCAGTATTTT	CASSLGQDTDTQYF
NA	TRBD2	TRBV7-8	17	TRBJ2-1	TGTGCCAGCAGCCAGCCCCCCCCGCGGGAGGCTTACAATGAGCAGTTCTTC	CASSQPPPREAYNEQFF
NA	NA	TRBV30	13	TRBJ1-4	TGTGCCTGGACTCCAGGGGTAAATGAAAAACTGTTTTTT	CAWTPGVNEKLFF
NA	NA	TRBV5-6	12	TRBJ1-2	TGTGCCAGCAGCTTGTGGGGCTATGGCTACACCTTC	CASSLWGYGYTF
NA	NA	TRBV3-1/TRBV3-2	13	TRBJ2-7	TGTGCCAGCAGCCCCGGACCTGCGTACGAGCAGTACTTC	CASSPGPAYEQYF
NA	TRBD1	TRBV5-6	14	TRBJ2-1	TGTGCCAGCAGGGGGACAGACTCCTACAATGAGCAGTTCTTC	CASRGTDSYNEQFF
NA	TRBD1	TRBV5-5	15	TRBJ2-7	TGTGCCAGCAGCCGCCGGGACAGGACTGACCACGAGCAGTACTTC	CASSRRDRTDHEQYF
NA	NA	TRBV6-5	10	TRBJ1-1	TGTGCCAGCACCGGTTTTGAAGCTTTCTTT	CASTGFEAFF
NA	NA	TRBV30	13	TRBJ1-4	TGTGCCTGGAGTCCCGGCGGTAATGAAAAACTGTTTTTT	CAWSPGGNEKLFF
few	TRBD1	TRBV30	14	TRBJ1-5	TGTGCCTGGAGTGTGGGACAGCCTAATCAGCCCCAGCATTTT	CAWSVGQPNQPQHF
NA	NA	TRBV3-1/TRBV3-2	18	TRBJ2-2	TGTGCCAGCAGCCAAAAGGGCCGGAGTCGGATTTTGCCCGGGGAGCTGTTTTTT	CASSQKGRSRILPGELFF
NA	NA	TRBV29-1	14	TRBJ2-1	TGCAGCGCCGAGGGGCAGCAGTCCTACAATGAGCAGTTCTTC	CSAEGQQSYNEQFF
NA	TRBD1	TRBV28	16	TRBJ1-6	TGTGCCAGCAGTTTAGACAGGGGGCCCTATAATTCACCCCTCCACTTT	CASSLDRGPYNSPLHF
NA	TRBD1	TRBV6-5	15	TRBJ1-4	TGTGCCAGTGGGTACGAGGGGGCCGTCGATGAAAAACTGTTTTTT	CASGYEGAVDEKLFF
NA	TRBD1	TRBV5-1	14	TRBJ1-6	TGCGCCAGCAGATTTGGGACAGGGGATTCACCCCTCCACTTT	CASRFGTGDSPLHF
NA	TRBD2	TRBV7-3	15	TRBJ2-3	TGTGCCAGCAGCCCACGGGGGGGGAGCACAGATACGCAGTATTTT	CASSPRGGSTDTQYF
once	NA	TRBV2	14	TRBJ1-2	TGTGCCAGCAGCTCAACTCCCTCGAACTATGGCTACACCTTC	CASSSTPSNYGYTF
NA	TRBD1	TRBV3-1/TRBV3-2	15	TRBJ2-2	TGTGCCAGCAGCCCCGGACAGGGAGTGGCCGGGGAGCTGTTTTTT	CASSPGQGVAGELFF
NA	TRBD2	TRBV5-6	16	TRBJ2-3	TGTGCCAGCAGCTTGGCCTTCGGGGGGAGCACAGATACGCAGTATTTT	CASSLAFGGSTDTQYF
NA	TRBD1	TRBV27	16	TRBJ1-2	TGTGCCAGCAGTTCCCACGGATTGGACAGGGGGCATGGCTACACCTTC	CASSSHGLDRGHGYTF
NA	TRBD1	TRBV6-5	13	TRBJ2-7	TGTGCCAGCAGGAAACAGGGGACCGACGAGCAGTACTTC	CASRKQGTDEQYF
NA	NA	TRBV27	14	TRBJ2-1	TGTGCCAGCAGTTTAGGGGGGTCCTACAATGAGCAGTTCTTC	CASSLGGSYNEQFF
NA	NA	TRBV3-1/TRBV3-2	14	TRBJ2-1	TGTGCTAGCATACCCCCAGACGCGGGCAATGAGCAGTTCTTC	CASIPPDAGNEQFF
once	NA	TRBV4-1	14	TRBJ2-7	TGCGCCAGCAGCCAAGTTCTCAGCTCCTACGAGCAGTACTTC	CASSQVLSSYEQYF
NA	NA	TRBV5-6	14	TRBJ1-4	TGTGCCAGCAGCTCTTACACCCGTGCTGAAAAACTGTTTTTT	CASSSYTRAEKLFF
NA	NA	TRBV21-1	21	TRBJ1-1	TGTGCCAGCAGCAAAGTGCACCGGGCCGTACAGGGGTGTTCGTTGAACACTGAAGCTTTCTTT	CASSKVHRAVQGCSLNTEAFF
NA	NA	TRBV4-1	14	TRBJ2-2	TGCGCCAGCAGCCATAACCAGAACACCGGGGAGCTGTTTTTT	CASSHNQNTGELFF
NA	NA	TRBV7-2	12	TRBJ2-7	TGTGCCAGCCGTCAGGGCCTCTACGAGCAGTACTTC	CASRQGLYEQYF
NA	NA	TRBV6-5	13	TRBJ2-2	TGTGCCATCGCGAGTTCGAACACCGGGGAGCTGTTTTTT	CAIASSNTGELFF
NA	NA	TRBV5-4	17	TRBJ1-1	TGTGCCAGCAGCTTGGGGAATTTGGGGCTGATGGACACTGAAGCTTTCTTT	CASSLGNLGLMDTEAFF
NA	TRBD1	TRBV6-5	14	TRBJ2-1	TGTGCCAGCAGTCCCACGGGACAGGACGATGAGCAGTTCTTC	CASSPTGQDDEQFF
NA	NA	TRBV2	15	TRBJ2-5	TGTGCCAGCAGTGAAGCGCTTGGCAGAAAAGAGACCCAGTACTTC	CASSEALGRKETQYF
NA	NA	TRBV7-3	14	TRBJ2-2	TGTGCCAGCAGCTTAAGTCGCGGGGAGCGGGAGCTGTTTTTT	CASSLSRGERELFF
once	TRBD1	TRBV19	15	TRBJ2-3	TGTGCCAGTAGTATAGCCTCAGGGGGCTCGGATACGCAGTATTTT	CASSIASGGSDTQYF
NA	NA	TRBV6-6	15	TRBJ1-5	TGTGCCAGCAGTTTTGTGGGGGCGGAGGATCAGCCCCAGCATTTT	CASSFVGAEDQPQHF
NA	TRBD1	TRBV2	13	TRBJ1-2	TGTGCCAGCAGGAGACAGGGGAGTCGGGGCTACACCTTC	CASRRQGSRGYTF
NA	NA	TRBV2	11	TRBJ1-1	TGTGCCAGCATCCCCGCCAGAGAAGCTTTCTTT	CASIPAREAFF
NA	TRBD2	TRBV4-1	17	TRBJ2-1	TGCGCCAGCAGCCAAAAGTGGCTAGCGGGCTCCTACAATGAGCAGTTCTTC	CASSQKWLAGSYNEQFF
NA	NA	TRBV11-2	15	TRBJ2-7	TGTGCCAGCAGCCCGGACAGATATTACTCCTACGAGCAGTACTTC	CASSPDRYYSYEQYF
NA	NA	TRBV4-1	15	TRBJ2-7	TGCGCCAGCAGCCAAGAGGGCCCGCTAAGCATCGAGCAGTACTTC	CASSQEGPLSIEQYF
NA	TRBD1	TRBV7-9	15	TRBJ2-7	TGTGCCAGCAGCGGGGGCGGGACAGGAGACTACGAGCAGTACTTC	CASSGGGTGDYEQYF
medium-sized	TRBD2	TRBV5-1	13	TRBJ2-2	TGCGCCAGCACCGGGACTACCACCGGGGAGCTGTTTTTT	CASTGTTTGELFF
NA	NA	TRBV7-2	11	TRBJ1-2	TGTGCCAGCAGCTTTAACTATGGCTACACCTTC	CASSFNYGYTF
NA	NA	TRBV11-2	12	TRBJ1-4	TGTGCCAGCAGCTTAGCCGGCGAAAAACTGTTTTTT	CASSLAGEKLFF
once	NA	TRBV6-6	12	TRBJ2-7	TGTGCCAGCAGTTACGGCAACGGCGAGCAGTACTTC	CASSYGNGEQYF
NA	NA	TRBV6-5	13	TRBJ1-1	TGTGCCAGCAGCGCCGGGGTGGGGGCTGAAGCTTTCTTT	CASSAGVGAEAFF
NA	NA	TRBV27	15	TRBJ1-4	TGTGCCAGCAGTTTGACGCTTGCAACTAATGAAAAACTGTTTTTT	CASSLTLATNEKLFF
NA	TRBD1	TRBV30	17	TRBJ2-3	TGTGCCTGGAGGATCGAATTGGGACAGCTTAGCACAGATACGCAGTATTTT	CAWRIELGQLSTDTQYF
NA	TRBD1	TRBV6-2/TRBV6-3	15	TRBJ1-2	TGTGCCAGCAGTTACGTGGGGACAGGGGATTGGAGCTACACCTTC	CASSYVGTGDWSYTF
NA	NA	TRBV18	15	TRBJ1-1	TGTGCCAGCTCACCTTCGGGGGGGATGAACACTGAAGCTTTCTTT	CASSPSGGMNTEAFF
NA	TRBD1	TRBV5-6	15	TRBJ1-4	TGTGCCAGCAGCTTCCCCGGGACAGGAGATGAAAAACTGTTTTTT	CASSFPGTGDEKLFF
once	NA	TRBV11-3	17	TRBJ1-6	TGTGCCAGCAGCTTAGATGGGGCCCGGCCACCGAATTCACCCCTCCACTTT	CASSLDGARPPNSPLHF
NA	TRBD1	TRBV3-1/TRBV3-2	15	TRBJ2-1	TGTGCCAGCAGCCAGGCAGGGGGAAGGTTCAATGAGCAGTTCTTC	CASSQAGGRFNEQFF
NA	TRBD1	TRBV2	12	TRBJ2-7	TGTGCCAGCAGTCAACAGGGGTACGAGCAGTACTTC	CASSQQGYEQYF
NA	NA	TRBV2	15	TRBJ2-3	TGTGCCAGCAGTGAAATCAGGACGGTCACAGATACGCAGTATTTT	CASSEIRTVTDTQYF
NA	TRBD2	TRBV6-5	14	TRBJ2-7	TGTGCCAGCAGTTTGGGGCGTCGGGAGGGCGAGCAGTACTTC	CASSLGRREGEQYF